The 27 T cell receptor beta chains reported below all come from one sample, sequenced in a study of blood T cells in healthy people across ages. The use of a sample-barcoded 5' primer and a J-beta primer mix characterized a second PCR of roughly 7 to 12 cycles. TCRdb re-derived calls from the 5' RACE reads in MiXCR, one entry per CDR3 protein. This table has 700,000 to 850,000 distinct CDR3 sequences, around 34% appearing once. Sequencing input: blood. The origin of the receptors is a young man in good health.

The gene calls are TRBV4-1 and TRBJ2-7; a weak D match, TRBD1 (5 bases). The tail of the sequence fits TRBJ2-5 better, so the J call may be wrong. This CDR3 is 16 amino acids long. Per the germline V gene, CDR1 is MGHRA and CDR2 is YSYEKL. In DNA form, the CDR3 reads TGCGCCAGCAGCCAAGACCCCTGGGGCACTGAAGAGACCCAGTACTTC. Translation gives CASSQDPWGTEETQYF.

In its sample, this clonotype was seen a few times. The rearrangement uses TRBV7-9 and TRBJ2-5; D unresolved. The J call is doubtful: the DNA matches TRBJ2-7 better. CDR1 is SEHNR and CDR2 is FQNEAQ in the germline V gene (reference sequence). The CDR3 loop spans 12 amino acids. CDR3 amino acids: CASSPPGSEQYF. The CDR3 DNA is TGTGCCAGCAGCCCCCCCGGCTCCGAGCAGTACTTC.

In this sample, this clonotype turned up many times. The chain carries TRBV5-1 and TRBJ2-1; D is unresolved. Germline V lookup: CDR1 SGHRS, CDR2 YFSETQ. The CDR3 is 12 amino acids. V dropped 3 bases and J dropped 9 bases, with 10 bases sitting between them. CDR3 in amino acids: CASSSLKSEQFF. In DNA form, the CDR3 reads TGCGCCAGCAGCTCCCTAAAGAGTGAGCAGTTCTTC.

In its sample, this clonotype was seen many times. The CDR3 DNA reads TGTGCCAGCAGTCTACAGCGGGGTGACAATGAGCAGTTCTTC. As protein: CASSLQRGDNEQFF. The V gene is TRBV6-6, the J gene TRBJ2-1, with TRBD2 matching over 7 bases. Unmatched junction bases numbered 6, after V lost 5 bases and J lost 5 bases. The CDR3 covers 14 residues. The germline gives CDR1 MNHNY, CDR2 SVGAGI (reference sequence).

J is TRBJ1-4 and V is TRBV20-1; tentatively, D is TRBD1 (5 bases). V was pared by 0 bases and J by 8 bases, with 16 bases between. This CDR3 contains 15 residues. Germline V gene sequence: CDR1 DFQATT, CDR2 SNEGSKA (reference sequence). The CDR3 sequence is CSARDPGRWGEKLFF. DNA of the CDR3: TGCAGTGCTAGAGATCCCGGACGGTGGGGGGAAAAACTGTTTTTT.

V gene TRBV20-1 combines with J gene TRBJ1-1; no definite D call. The CDR3 length is 13 residues. Germline CDR1 is DFQATT and CDR2 is SNEGSKA (reference sequence). The V gene lost 2 bases and the J gene lost 1 base, with 8 bases spanning the gap. The chain's CDR3 is CSARHGRNTEAFF. CDR3 bases: TGCAGTGCTAGACATGGGCGGAACACTGAAGCTTTCTTT.

The sample holds many counts of this clonotype. This chain joins TRBV4-3 and TRBJ2-7, with 15 positions matching TRBD2. This CDR3 has 18 amino acids. CDR1 LGHNA and CDR2 YSLEER come from the germline V gene. V shed 5 bases, J shed 4 bases, and the junction held 12 bases outside the gene matches. CDR3 sequence (DNA): TGCGCCAGCAGCTTATGGACTAGCGGGGGGGCCAGTATTTACGAGCAGTACTTC. Protein product: CASSLWTSGGASIYEQYF.

This chain links TRBV7-2 with TRBJ1-1; a weak D match, TRBD1 (6 bases). Germline CDR1 reads SGHTA; CDR2 reads FQGNSA. The CDR3 contains 15 residues. V lost 5 bases and J lost 4, with 17 bases in between. The CDR3 sequence is CASSPGGDMGTEAFF. The CDR3 bases are TGTGCCAGCAGCCCCGGAGGGGACATGGGCACTGAAGCTTTCTTT.

In this sample, this clonotype turned up many times. The chain recombines TRBV4-3 with TRBJ2-1; weak D call: TRBD2 (6 bases). V lost 4 bases and J lost 9, with 10 bases in between. The CDR3 consists of 12 residues. Germline V gene sequence: CDR1 LGHNA, CDR2 YSLEER. DNA of the CDR3: TGCGCCAGCAGCCTGACTAGTGGTGAGCAGTTCTTC. It translates to CASSLTSGEQFF.

Remarks on this clonotype: Its ends do not fully match the called genes, so a read error is possible. The chain links TRBV7-2 to TRBJ1-2, with 7 bases fitting TRBD1. Per the germline V gene, CDR1 is SGHTA and CDR2 is FQGNSA. The CDR3 loop spans 14 amino acids. CDR3 sequence (DNA): TGTGCCGGCAGCCCAACGACAGGGACCTATGGCTACACCTTC. Encoded protein: CAGSPTTGTYGYTF.

The chain recombines TRBV4-1 with TRBJ2-5; D may be TRBD2 (6 bases). The J call may be incorrect, as the DNA end agrees better with TRBJ2-7. There are 15 residues in the CDR3. Germline loops: CDR1 MGHRA, CDR2 YSYEKL. DNA of the CDR3: TGCGCCAGCAGCCAAGTCACTAGCAGTTCCTACGAGCAGTACTTC. It codes for CASSQVTSSSYEQYF.

The rearrangement uses TRBV7-2 and TRBJ1-5, with a weak D call TRBD1 (6 bases). Germline assignment: CDR1 SGHTA and CDR2 FQGNSA. V was trimmed by 6 bases and J by 4 bases, leaving 16 bases between them. CDR3 length: 15 residues. This CDR3 reads CASSKGGGLNQPQHF. The CDR3 DNA reads TGTGCCAGCAGTAAGGGTGGGGGCCTTAATCAGCCCCAGCATTTT.

The chain carries TRBV5-1 and TRBJ2-1; possibly TRBD1 or TRBD2 for D (7 bases each). Germline loops: CDR1 SGHRS, CDR2 YFSETQ. This CDR3 is 16 amino acids long. V gave up 4 bases and J gave up 4 bases, with 18 bases separating them. This CDR3 reads CASSQGGGAEYNEQFF. The CDR3, as DNA: TGCGCCAGCAGCCAGGGGGGAGGGGCTGAATACAATGAGCAGTTCTTC.

In its sample, this clonotype was seen a few times. The chain is built from TRBV12-3 or TRBV12-4 and TRBJ1-2, with D uncertain. The CDR3 sequence is 12 residues long. V lost 6 bases to trimming and J lost 7 bases, with 12 bases between them. The CDR3 DNA reads TGTGCCAGCAGCCCCCGGGTCTGTGGCTACACCTTC. It translates to CASSPRVCGYTF.

This clonotype has just a few counts. The V call is TRBV6-1, the J call TRBJ1-2; no definite D call. V was pared by 1 base and J by 7 bases, with 10 bases between. Per germline, CDR1 MNHNS and CDR2 SASEGT. The CDR3 contains 13 residues. The CDR3 DNA reads TGTGCCAGCAGTGAAGGGGCAGTCGGTGGCTACACCTTC. Its translation: CASSEGAVGGYTF.

A word on this clonotype: Given a much more abundant clone one base away, this may be a read error. V gene TRBV9 combines with J gene TRBJ1-2, with D tentatively TRBD1 (6 bases). The CDR3 extends over 17 amino acids. Germline CDR1 SGDLS, CDR2 YYNGEE. The CDR3 region has the DNA TGTGCCGGCAGCGTAGGTGGACAGCTTGGACCGGGCTATGGCTACACCTTC. This sequence encodes CAGSVGGQLGPGYGYTF.

This clonotype was seen ten or more times. The CDR3 sequence: CSVDGQGGYGYTF. CDR3 nucleotide sequence: TGCAGCGTGGATGGACAGGGAGGGTATGGCTACACCTTC. The chain recombines TRBV29-1 with TRBJ1-2, with TRBD1 identical over 8 bases. CDR1 and CDR2 from the germline V gene are SQVTM and ANQGSEA. The CDR3 extends over 13 amino acids. With 6 bases clipped from V and 5 bases from J, the junction kept 8 bases outside the gene matches.

The chain joins TRBV20-1 to TRBJ2-1; D is undetermined. The assigned J gene may be wrong: the sequence end matches TRBJ2-7 better. The CDR3 totals 15 residues. Germline loops: CDR1 DFQATT, CDR2 SNEGSKA (reference sequence). The CDR3 DNA follows: TGCAGTGCTAGTCCGTACGGGCTAACCTACAATGAGCAGTACTTC. Translated: CSASPYGLTYNEQYF.

This clonotype was picked up one time. The chain has TRBV5-1 and TRBJ1-1; D possibly corresponds to TRBD1 (6 bases). Trimming removed 4 bases at V and 6 bases at J, with 16 bases between. The CDR3 loop spans 14 amino acids. Germline V lookup: CDR1 SGHRS, CDR2 YFSETQ. CDR3 in amino acids: CASSLGANRPEAFF. The CDR3 coding sequence is TGCGCCAGCAGCCTGGGGGCTAACAGGCCTGAAGCTTTCTTT. Based on the CDR3 plus reference TRBV5-1 and TRBJ1-1, the full variable domain is KAGVTQTPRYLIKTRGQQVTLSCSPISGHRSVSWYQQTPGQGLQFLFEYFSETQRNKGNFPGRFSGRQFSNSRSEMNVSTLELGDSALYLCASSLGANRPEAFFGQGTRLTVV.

This clonotype was seen ten or more times. This chain connects TRBV3-1 to TRBJ2-7; 10 positions agree with TRBD1. Germline V gives CDR1 LGHDT, CDR2 YNNKEL (reference sequence). V shed 4 bases, J shed 3 bases, and the junction held 3 bases outside the gene matches. This CDR3 is built from 14 residues. In DNA form, the CDR3 reads TGTGCCAGCAGCCGCCGGGACAGGGGCTACGAGCAGTACTTC. It codes for CASSRRDRGYEQYF.

CDR3: CSAISGRGPCYQPQHF. The CDR3, as DNA: TGCAGTGCTATATCGGGTAGGGGGCCGTGTTATCAGCCCCAGCATTTT. V is TRBV20-1 and J is TRBJ1-5; 7 bases are a match to TRBD1. V dropped 4 bases and J dropped 5; count of bases not matched to a gene: 14. The CDR3 covers 16 residues. The germline V gene encodes CDR1 DFQATT and CDR2 SNEGSKA (reference sequence).

The chain links TRBV6-6 to TRBJ1-1; 7 bases agree with TRBD1. V dropped 2 bases and J dropped 4; count of bases not matched to a gene: 7. The CDR3 is 15 residues long. The germline V gene encodes CDR1 MNHNY and CDR2 SVGAGI (reference sequence). The CDR3: CASSYAHRTGTEAFF. DNA of the CDR3: TGTGCCAGCAGTTACGCGCACCGGACAGGCACTGAAGCTTTCTTT.

J is TRBJ2-5 and V is TRBV7-2, with D unclear. The germline CDR1 and CDR2 sequences are SGHTA and FQGNSA. The CDR3 sequence is 13 residues long. V was cut by 5 bases and J by 1 base, with 8 bases left in between. Here the CDR3 DNA reads TGTGCCAGCAGCGTAATTGCCCAAGAGACCCAGTACTTC. Translating gives CASSVIAQETQYF.

The chain has TRBV10-3 and TRBJ1-2, with TRBD1 matching 7 bases. This CDR3 comprises 14 residues. The ends lost 7 bases at V and 11 bases at J; junction bases unmatched: 16. Germline V gives CDR1 ENHRY, CDR2 SYGVKD. The CDR3 here is CAITETGLGEEYTF. The CDR3 bases are TGTGCCATCACCGAGACAGGGTTGGGGGAGGAATACACCTTC.

The CDR3 region has the DNA TGTGCCAGCAGAGTCGACAGGGACGCGGTGGATGAAGCTTTCTTT. Its protein product is CASRVDRDAVDEAFF. The chain joins TRBV12-3 or TRBV12-4 to TRBJ1-1, with 7 bases fitting TRBD1. V lost 6 bases and J lost 7; bases outside the gene matches: 14. The CDR3 length is 15 residues.

CDR3 loop: CASRPPGAGNEKLFF. In nucleotides, the CDR3 is TGTGCCAGCAGGCCCCCAGGGGCGGGTAATGAAAAACTGTTTTTT. This chain connects TRBV12-3 or TRBV12-4 to TRBJ1-4, with D possibly TRBD1 on 6 matching bases. The V end was cut by 6 bases, the J end by 4 bases, with 15 bases between. The CDR3 is 15 amino acids.

This clonotype was found many times. This chain joins TRBV12-3 or TRBV12-4 and TRBJ2-7; no firm D call. V lost 6 bases and J lost 2, with 8 bases in between. CDR3 size: 12 residues. The CDR3 sequence is CASSPGPYEQYF. The CDR3 nucleotides read TGTGCCAGCAGCCCCGGCCCCTACGAGCAGTACTTC.